This entry describes one TCR beta chain. The source of the sample is a study of blood T cell repertoires in COVID-19. Study information: Sites across the United States, Italy and Spain contributed samples from acute and convalescent COVID-19. The analysed material was cDNA or gDNA that came from T cells, B-cell-depleted T cells, or PBMCs.

This CDR3 spans 14 amino acids. Germline CDR1 SGHTA, CDR2 FQGTGA. The ends were cut back, 4 bases at V and 6 bases at J, with 14 bases in the middle. In the original analysis: Amplifying reference gene primers gave estimates of nucleated cell counts. Profiled with immunoSEQ multiplex PCR; TCRdb holds only in-frame clones, not every one. That table is the source of V, J and clone size, and D and trimming were worked out from the DNA. This sample has approximately 190,000 clones; about 88% occur once, and the top ten carry 6%. The origin of this receptor is a man aged 35 to 55 with active or convalescent COVID-19. V and J are TRBV7-3 and TRBJ2-3, with D tentatively TRBD1 (6 bases). Sequenced input: peripheral blood. The CDR3: CASSSTNRADTQYF. The DNA for the CDR3 is TGTGCCAGCAGCTCGACTAACAGGGCTGATACGCAGTATTTT.